The 13 T cell receptor beta chains listed next were all sequenced from one sample in a study of control samples from healthy donors and cancer patients. Generated by immunoSEQ multiplex PCR, the TCRdb table keeps only in-frame clones and is missing some. The sample has 120,000 or so clones; around 89% are singletons. The sequencing input was PBMCs. The receptor set was obtained from a woman aged 55-70 years with lung cancer.

The chain's CDR3 is CASSLEGQNTEAFF. The CDR3 DNA reads as TGTGCCAGCAGCCTAGAGGGACAGAACACTGAAGCTTTCTTT. This chain links TRBV7-9 with TRBJ1-1, with D perhaps matching TRBD1 (6 bases). V lost 5 bases and J lost 1, with 11 bases in between. Germline CDR1 is SEHNR and CDR2 is FQNEAQ (reference sequence). The CDR3 sequence is 14 residues long. The full variable domain, its missing parts supplied by reference TRBV7-9 and TRBJ1-1, is DTGVSQNPRHKITKRGQNVTFRCDPISEHNRLYWYRQTLGQGPEFLTYFQNEAQLEKSRLLSDRFSAERPKGSFSTLEIQRTEQGDSAMYLCASSLEGQNTEAFFGQGTRLTVV.

V is TRBV3-1 (or the pseudogene TRBV3-2) and J is TRBJ2-7; TRBD1 is a possible D gene (6 bases). The V gene lost 0 bases and the J gene lost 3 bases, with 21 bases spanning the gap. The germline V gene has CDR1 LGHDT and CDR2 YNNKEL (reference sequence). There are 18 residues in the CDR3. CDR3 bases: TGTGCCAGCAGCCAAGATCAGTCTGGGGCAGGGGAAGGCTACGAGCAGTACTTC. Amino acids: CASSQDQSGAGEGYEQYF.

This clone was counted once. This sequence joins TRBV7-3 and TRBJ1-1; D might be TRBD1 (6 bases). CDR3 length equals 13 residues. V lost 4 bases, J lost 1 base, and 7 bases lay in between. Germline assignment: CDR1 SGHTA and CDR2 FQGTGA. The CDR3 DNA sequence: TGTGCCAGCAGCTACAGGGCGAACACTGAAGCTTTCTTT. Encoded protein: CASSYRANTEAFF.

In this sample, this clone turned up once. The chain has TRBV19 and TRBJ2-7; TRBD1 matches 8 bases. CDR1 LNHDA and CDR2 SQIVND come from the germline V gene (reference sequence). This CDR3 contains 15 residues. The trim removed 7 bases at V and 5 bases at J, leaving 13 bases unmatched. The CDR3 spells CASTVGGTGVHEQYF. CDR3 nucleotide sequence: TGTGCCAGTACTGTGGGTGGGACAGGAGTCCACGAGCAGTACTTC. The full variable domain, with the rest looked up from reference TRBV19 and TRBJ2-7, is DGGITQSPKYLFRKEGQNVTLSCEQNLNHDAMYWYRQDPGQGLRLIYYSQIVNDFQKGDIAEGYSVSREKKESFPLTVTSAQKNPTAFYLCASTVGGTGVHEQYFGPGTRLTVT.

This chain links TRBV2 with TRBJ1-2, with D tentatively TRBD1 (5 bases). V lost 6 bases and J lost 10, with 27 bases in between. Per germline, CDR1 SNHLY and CDR2 FYNNEI. CDR3 length equals 16 residues. The CDR3 nucleotides are TGTGCCAGCAGACGCATTTCCCGGGACCCCTACCTTTTCTACACCTTC. Its protein product is CASRRISRDPYLFYTF. Full variable domain (remainder filled in from reference TRBV2 and TRBJ1-2): EPEVTQTPSHQVTQMGQEVILRCVPISNHLYFYWYRQILGQKVEFLVSFYNNEISEKSEIFDDQFSVERPDGSNFTLKIRSTKLEDSAMYFCASRRISRDPYLFYTFGSGTRLTVV.

This chain uses TRBV18 with TRBJ2-1; either TRBD1 or TRBD2 may fit D (5 bases each). This CDR3 spans 15 amino acids. Trimming stripped 0 bases from V and 12 bases from J, with 18 bases between. Germline V lookup: CDR1 KGHSH, CDR2 LQKENI. CDR3 amino acids: CASSPPGTWGRSQFF. In nucleotides, the CDR3 is TGTGCCAGCTCACCACCTGGGACCTGGGGACGGTCGCAGTTCTTC.

This clone was recorded only once. The chain uses TRBV7-8 and TRBJ1-6; no clear D gene. The V and J ends lost 7 bases and 7 bases respectively, with 17 bases between them. The CDR3 consists of 15 residues. Germline V gene sequence: CDR1 SGHVS, CDR2 FQNEAQ. DNA for the CDR3: TGTGCCAGCACCCGCCTCGGGGAGACAAATTCACCCCTCCACTTT. This gives the protein CASTRLGETNSPLHF. Combining the CDR3 with reference TRBV7-8 and TRBJ1-6 gives the whole variable domain GAGVSQSPRYKVAKRGQDVALRCDPISGHVSLFWYQQALGQGPEFLTYFQNEAQLDKSGLPSDRFFAERPEGSVSTLKIQRTQQEDSAVYLCASTRLGETNSPLHFGNGTRLTVT.

The chain is built from TRBV7-3 and TRBJ1-1; no reliable D call. Germline lookup yields CDR1 SGHTA and CDR2 FQGTGA. The CDR3 spans 13 residues. Deletions cut 5 bases from V and 4 bases from J, with 11 bases between. The CDR3 region has the DNA TGTGCCAGCAGCCCCGCCGGGGTCACTGAAGCTTTCTTT. Protein product: CASSPAGVTEAFF.

V gene TRBV9 combines with J gene TRBJ2-2; possible D gene TRBD1, 5 bases. The germline V gene has CDR1 SGDLS and CDR2 YYNGEE. Trimming stripped 0 bases from V and 1 base from J, with 7 bases between. CDR3 size: 15 residues. CDR3 nucleotide sequence: TGTGCCAGCAGCGTAGGACAGCGGAACACCGGGGAGCTGTTTTTT. Protein: CASSVGQRNTGELFF.

The chain couples TRBV6-4 to TRBJ1-6; tentative D call: TRBD1 (6 bases). Trimming cost V 3 bases and J 7 bases, with 10 bases left between them. In germline, CDR1 is MRHNA, CDR2 SNTAGT. This CDR3 has 14 amino acids. The CDR3 spells CASSEKQGNSPLHF. The DNA for the CDR3 is TGTGCCAGCAGTGAGAAACAGGGCAATTCACCCCTCCACTTT.

V usage is TRBV6-2 or TRBV6-3 and J usage is TRBJ1-1; D is unresolved. V gave up 4 bases and J gave up 1 base, with 10 bases separating them. There are 14 residues in the CDR3. The V gene's germline CDR1 is MNHEY and CDR2 SVGEGT. CDR3 protein: CASSSGLGNTEAFF. CDR3 in DNA: TGTGCCAGCAGTTCCGGCCTCGGGAACACTGAAGCTTTCTTT.

The chain links TRBV20-1 to TRBJ1-2; D is unclear. Germline V gene data show CDR1 as DFQATT and CDR2 as SNEGSKA (reference sequence). The CDR3 is made up of 15 amino acids. V lost 3 bases to trimming and J lost 2 bases, with 16 bases between them. The CDR3: CSASSALTGNYGYTF. The CDR3, as DNA: TGCAGTGCTAGTTCGGCCCTCACGGGGAACTATGGCTACACCTTC.

The CDR3 sequence: CASRFGGGQNRRGYGYTF. CDR3 nucleotide sequence: TGTGCCAGCAGGTTCGGGGGTGGACAGAACCGGCGGGGCTATGGCTACACCTTC. The gene calls are TRBV5-6 and TRBJ1-2; D might be TRBD1 (6 bases). This CDR3 comprises 18 residues. The germline gives CDR1 SGHDT, CDR2 YYEEEE. V was cut by 5 bases and J by 4 bases, with 27 bases left in between.